Here is one T cell receptor (beta chain) with its context. The sample belongs to a study of blood T cell repertoires in COVID-19. About the study: Spain, Italy and the United States supplied samples that represented acute and convalescent COVID-19. PBMCs, B-cell-depleted T cells, or T cells were the source of the cDNA or gDNA that made up the material.

Source study methods: Researchers report that nucleated cell counts were estimated from reference gene primer amplification. Assay: immunoSEQ multiplex PCR; the TCRdb copy retains only in-frame clones and omits some. The V and J calls and clone size come from that table; D and trimming were worked out from the DNA. The sample shows roughly 150,000 clones, about 83% of them seen only once. Germline V gives CDR1 MNHEY, CDR2 SVGEGT. V was pared by 4 bases and J by 16 bases, with 14 bases between. This CDR3 has 11 residues. This chain uses TRBV6-2 or TRBV6-3 with TRBJ2-1, with a tentative D call TRBD2 (5 bases). This sequence was found in a woman older than 75 with acute or convalescent COVID-19. The sequenced material came from peripheral blood. This CDR3 reads CASSLGTGLFF. The DNA of the CDR3 is TGTGCCAGCAGTTTAGGTACGGGATTATTCTTC.